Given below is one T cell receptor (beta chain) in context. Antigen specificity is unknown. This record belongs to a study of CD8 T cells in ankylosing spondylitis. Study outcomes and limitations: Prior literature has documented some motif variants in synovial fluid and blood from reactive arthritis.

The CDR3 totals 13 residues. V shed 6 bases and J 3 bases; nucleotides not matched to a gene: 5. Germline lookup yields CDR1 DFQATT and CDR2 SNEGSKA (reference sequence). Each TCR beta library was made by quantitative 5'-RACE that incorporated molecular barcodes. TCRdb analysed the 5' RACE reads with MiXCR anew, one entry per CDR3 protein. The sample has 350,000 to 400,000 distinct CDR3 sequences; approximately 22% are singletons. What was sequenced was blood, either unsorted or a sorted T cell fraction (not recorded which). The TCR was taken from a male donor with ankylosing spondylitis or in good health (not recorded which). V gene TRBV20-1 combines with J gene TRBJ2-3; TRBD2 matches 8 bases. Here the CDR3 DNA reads TGCAGTGCACCGGGACTAGTGACAGATACGCAGTATTTT. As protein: CSAPGLVTDTQYF.